Shown below are 9 T cell receptor beta chains from a single sample sequenced in a study of identical twins. TCRdb processed the 5' RACE reads anew with MiXCR; each CDR3 protein has one entry. The repertoire consists of roughly 250,000 distinct CDR3 sequences, with about an eighth occurring once and the leading ten covering around 8.9%. Sequencing used memory (CD45RO+) T cells sorted from blood. Every receptor here comes from a woman aged 18-30 years in good health.

V is TRBV27 and J is TRBJ2-7; D is undetermined. V lost 3 bases, J lost 6 bases, and 18 bases lay in between. The germline V gene encodes CDR1 MNHEY and CDR2 SMNVEV (reference sequence). The CDR3 has 15 residues. The CDR3 nucleotides are TGTGCCAGCAGTTTGTCCCGGACGGTGACGGGCGAGCAGTACTTC. The encoded protein is CASSLSRTVTGEQYF.

With respect to this clonotype: At one end the junction does not follow the germline gene, possibly because of a read error. V is TRBV11-2 and J is TRBJ2-5; unclear D gene. This CDR3 region has 15 residues. Germline CDR1 SGHAT, CDR2 FQNNGV. The CDR3 DNA is TGTGCCAGCAGCTGGACCCGGGTCCCACAAGAGACCGAGTACTTC. It encodes CASSWTRVPQETEYF.

This clonotype was seen a handful of times. The chain couples TRBV7-2 to TRBJ1-6, with TRBD1 matching 8 bases. The CDR3 is 15 residues long. The V gene's germline CDR1 is SGHTA and CDR2 FQGNSA. The V gene end was trimmed by 5 bases and the J gene end by 10 bases; junction bases not matched to a gene: 10. CDR3 sequence reads: CASSGLQGARSPLHF. The CDR3 coding sequence is TGTGCCAGCAGCGGTCTCCAGGGGGCTAGGTCACCCCTCCACTTT.

This clonotype has ten or more counts. Compared with germline, one end of the junction differs, possibly owing to a read error. The genes are TRBV5-6 and TRBJ1-5; 8 positions agree with TRBD1. Per germline, CDR1 SGHDT and CDR2 YYEEEE. The CDR3 totals 14 residues. The CDR3 region is CASSLAGGKQPQHF. CDR3 DNA sequence: TGTGCCAGCAGCTTGGCAGGGGGCAAGCAGCCCCAGCATTTT.

The V call is TRBV9, the J call TRBJ1-5; D may be TRBD1 (5 bases). Trimming took 3 bases from V and 5 from J, leaving 12 bases between them. Per germline, CDR1 SGDLS and CDR2 YYNGEE. The CDR3 covers 14 residues. CDR3 nucleotides: TGTGCCAGCAGCGCCGGGACGCCGGATCAGCCCCAGCATTTT. This sequence encodes CASSAGTPDQPQHF.

The chain carries TRBV5-5 and TRBJ2-6, with D possibly TRBD1 on 6 matching bases. Between the trimmed V and J ends, which lost 1 base and 3 bases, there was a span of 8 bases. The CDR3 runs 15 residues. Germline CDR1 SGHKS, CDR2 YYEKEE (reference sequence). The CDR3 DNA sequence: TGTGCCAGCAGCTTGAGGGGGTTTGGGGCCAACGTCCTGACTTTC. Protein: CASSLRGFGANVLTF.

This clonotype was seen a few times. V is TRBV4-2 and J is TRBJ2-7, with 8 positions matching TRBD2. Germline V gene sequence: CDR1 LGHNA, CDR2 YNFKEQ. The junction had 24 bases not matched to a gene; V was cut back by 5 bases and J by 9 bases. The CDR3 runs to 18 residues. The CDR3 spells CASSSRGGLEGLAVRQYF. In DNA form, the CDR3 reads TGTGCCAGCAGCTCACGGGGGGGTCTAGAGGGGTTGGCCGTCAGGCAGTACTTC.

The chain carries TRBV5-1 and TRBJ1-1; TRBD1 is a possible D gene (5 bases). This CDR3 contains 14 residues. CDR1 and CDR2 from the germline V gene are SGHRS and YFSETQ. V gave up 6 bases and J gave up 1 base, with 13 bases separating them. The CDR3 sequence is CASTKGVQNTEAFF. The CDR3 DNA follows: TGCGCCAGCACCAAAGGGGTGCAGAACACTGAAGCTTTCTTT.

The sample holds a few counts of this clonotype. V gene TRBV5-1 combines with J gene TRBJ1-1; D is possibly TRBD1 (6 bases). This CDR3 is built from 15 residues. The V end was cut by 5 bases, the J end by 2 bases, with 16 bases between. The germline V gene encodes CDR1 SGHRS and CDR2 YFSETQ. The CDR3 protein is CASSQGNVGNTEAFF. CDR3 DNA sequence: TGCGCCAGCAGTCAGGGGAATGTGGGAAACACTGAAGCTTTCTTT.